The next 25 T cell receptor beta chains were all read from a single sample in a study of human T cells and chemical hapten exposure (dated by TCRdb to the early 2020s). The sample's time point label is to be understood as: patch test 3, about 24 weeks after DPC sensitization. The sample's treatment or condition label, decoded: therapeutic diphenylcyclopropenone sensitization with weekly scalp DPC. Library preparation employed RACE. Sequencing relied on a NextSeq 500. The public sequencing data were trimmed at Q25 with fastp and processed into clonotypes with MiXCR by TCRdb, which kept only in-frame beta chains. Each entry merges the rows of one CDR3 protein and shows their most common DNA and genes. The sample data list under 130,000 distinct CDR3 sequences, and less than 45% of these were observed just once. The top ten hold around 2.8% of the sample. This material consisted of whole blood, taken in connection with sensitization to the hapten diphenylcyclopropenone (DPC). The receptors come from a man between 35 and 55 years old with alopecia areata. Some clones in this sample may be carry-over from other donors' samples.

Turning to this clonotype: Since no conserved phenylalanine or tryptophan closes the CDR3, a read error is the likely cause. This sequence joins TRBV19 and TRBJ2-7, with D perhaps given as TRBD1 or TRBD2 (5 bases each). CDR3 length equals 12 residues. Trimming left V 8 bases short and J 2 bases short, with 10 bases between. Germline CDR1 and CDR2: LNHDA and SQIVND (reference sequence). The CDR3 nucleotides read TGTGCCAGTGGGGACGGACCCTACGAGCAGTACTCC. Its protein product is CASGDGPYEQYS.

This chain joins TRBV29-1 and TRBJ1-1; D uncertain. Germline V gene lookup returns CDR1 SQVTM and CDR2 ANQGSEA. CDR3 size: 14 residues. With 3 bases removed from V and 0 bases from J, the gap between germline ends came to 11 bases. CDR3 DNA sequence: TGCAGCGTTGACATCGGCGTTATGAACACTGAAGCTTTCTTT. Translating gives CSVDIGVMNTEAFF.

The table lists this clonotype with a few counts. This chain connects TRBV25-1 to TRBJ2-7; TRBD1 is a possible D gene (5 bases). CDR3 length: 13 amino acids. Germline V gene data show CDR1 as MGHDK and CDR2 as SYGVNS. V lost 2 bases and J lost 6, with 11 bases in between. CDR3 coding DNA: TGTGCCAGCAGTGAACAGGGTACAGGCGAGCAGTACGTC. Amino acids: CASSEQGTGEQYV.

The DNA for the CDR3 is TGTGCCAGCAGTTTCACAGCGAACACTGAAGCTTTCTTT. Its translation: CASSFTANTEAFF. The chain carries TRBV7-3 and TRBJ1-1; D gene uncertain. Trimming left V 6 bases short and J 1 base short, with 9 bases between. The CDR3 consists of 13 residues. Germline loops: CDR1 SGHTA, CDR2 FQGTGA.

This clonotype was found a few times. CDR3 loop: CASSQEFNGAQETQYF. CDR3 DNA sequence: TGTGCCAGCAGCCAAGAATTCAACGGGGCCCAAGAGACCCAGTACTTC. The rearrangement joins TRBV3-1 to TRBJ2-5; the D gene could be TRBD1 or TRBD2 (5 bases each). CDR1 and CDR2 (germline): LGHDT, YNNKEL (reference sequence). CDR3 length: 16 residues. Trimming left V 0 bases short and J 1 base short, with 12 bases between.

The rearrangement joins TRBV7-2 to TRBJ2-5; 13 bases line up with TRBD2. The CDR3 has 16 residues. The germline V gene encodes CDR1 SGHTA and CDR2 FQGNSA. Unmatched junction bases numbered 0, after V lost 1 base and J lost 1 base. CDR3 protein: CASSLGLAGGQETQYF. The CDR3 DNA reads as TGTGCCAGCAGCTTAGGACTAGCGGGAGGCCAAGAGACCCAGTACTTC.

The V gene is TRBV30, the J gene TRBJ2-3, with TRBD2 identical over 9 bases. V shed 5 bases and J 0 bases; nucleotides not matched to a gene: 6. This CDR3 contains 15 residues. Germline lookup yields CDR1 GTSNPN and CDR2 SVGIG (reference sequence). This CDR3 is CAWGNLAGSTDTQYF. The DNA for the CDR3 is TGTGCCTGGGGGAATCTAGCGGGAAGCACAGATACGCAGTATTTT.

This clonotype was seen more than once but under ten times. The rearrangement uses TRBV5-1 and TRBJ2-5; 7 bases are a match to TRBD2. Germline CDR1 is SGHRS and CDR2 is YFSETQ. This CDR3 has 14 amino acids. V was pared by 4 bases and J by 2 bases, with 5 bases of the junction left unmatched. For the CDR3, the DNA is TGCGCCAGCAGCCCTAGCGGAGGGCAAGAGACCCAGTACTTC. Encoded protein: CASSPSGGQETQYF. The variable domain in full, completed from reference TRBV5-1 and TRBJ2-5, reads KAGVTQTPRYLIKTRGQQVTLSCSPISGHRSVSWYQQTPGQGLQFLFEYFSETQRNKGNFPGRFSGRQFSNSRSEMNVSTLELGDSALYLCASSPSGGQETQYFGPGTRLLVL.

The chain joins TRBV9 to TRBJ2-7; no definite D call. This CDR3 region has 13 residues. V lost 4 bases, J lost 0 bases, and 8 bases lay in between. CDR1 and CDR2 from the germline V gene are SGDLS and YYNGEE. This CDR3 reads CASSSGSSYEQYF. The CDR3 DNA sequence: TGTGCCAGCAGCTCCGGAAGCTCCTACGAGCAGTACTTC.

This clonotype appeared a single time. This sequence joins TRBV20-1 and TRBJ1-4, with D possibly being TRBD1 (6 bases). There are 14 residues in the CDR3. V was clipped by 3 bases and J by 6 bases, with 14 bases between them. The germline gives CDR1 DFQATT, CDR2 SNEGSKA (reference sequence). The CDR3 region has the DNA TGCAGTGCTAGTCCTCACAGGGCAGATGAAAAACTGTTTTTT. Residues: CSASPHRADEKLFF.

This clonotype was counted a single time. The chain employs TRBV19 and TRBJ2-6; D possibly corresponds to TRBD2 (6 bases). This CDR3 is 16 amino acids long. Trimming took 1 base from V and 2 from J, leaving 9 bases between them. Germline CDR1 reads LNHDA; CDR2 reads SQIVND (reference sequence). Here the CDR3 reads CASSIVREPGANVLTF. The CDR3, as DNA: TGTGCCAGTAGTATAGTACGGGAGCCTGGGGCCAACGTCCTGACTTTC.

The J gene is TRBJ2-3, the V gene TRBV5-5; D is ambiguous. There are 14 residues in the CDR3. The germline V gene has CDR1 SGHKS and CDR2 YYEKEE (reference sequence). V was trimmed by 1 base and J by 2 bases, leaving 8 bases between them. CDR3 in DNA: TGTGCCAGCAGCTTGACGTCTTACACAGATACGCAGTATTTT. Amino acid sequence: CASSLTSYTDTQYF.

V and J are TRBV20-1 and TRBJ2-3; D is undetermined. Trimming left V 2 bases short and J 4 bases short, with 7 bases between. Germline lookup yields CDR1 DFQATT and CDR2 SNEGSKA (reference sequence). The CDR3 consists of 12 residues. The CDR3 loop reads CSARSGADTQYF. The CDR3 DNA follows: TGCAGTGCTAGATCTGGCGCAGATACGCAGTATTTT.

The V and J genes are TRBV7-2 and TRBJ2-3, with D uncertain. Germline-derived CDR1 and CDR2 are SGHTA and FQGNSA. CDR3 size: 13 residues. The V and J ends lost 3 bases and 6 bases respectively, with 10 bases between them. CDR3 region: CASSFLETDTQYF. The DNA of the CDR3 is TGTGCCAGCAGCTTCCTAGAAACGGATACGCAGTATTTT.

This clonotype was detected only a few times. The chain couples TRBV28 to TRBJ2-1; tentatively, D is TRBD1 or TRBD2 (6 bases each). The length of the CDR3 is 18 residues. From germline, CDR1 is MDHEN and CDR2 SYDVKM. V shed 2 bases and J shed 6 bases, with 23 bases lying between them. The CDR3 protein is CASSLEGGGGYPFNEQFF. CDR3 DNA: TGTGCCAGCAGTTTAGAGGGGGGCGGTGGCTACCCCTTCAATGAGCAGTTCTTC.

This chain joins TRBV7-2 and TRBJ1-5, with D unclear. This CDR3 spans 15 amino acids. Germline CDR1 is SGHTA and CDR2 is FQGNSA. V dropped 1 base and J dropped 0 bases, with 7 bases sitting between them. CDR3 sequence reads: CASSLVRNSNQPQHF. CDR3 DNA: TGTGCCAGCAGCTTAGTCAGGAATAGCAATCAGCCCCAGCATTTT.

V is TRBV9 and J is TRBJ1-2; D call uncertain. The germline gives CDR1 SGDLS, CDR2 YYNGEE. V was pared by 4 bases and J by 2 bases, with 9 bases between. The CDR3 totals 13 residues. This CDR3 reads CASSQTGNYGYTF. Here the CDR3 DNA reads TGTGCCAGCAGCCAAACGGGAAACTATGGCTACACCTTC.

As concerns this clonotype: One junction end disagrees with the germline gene, perhaps due to a read error. The chain has TRBV4-3 and TRBJ2-1; 12 bases map to TRBD2. The CDR3 consists of 15 residues. Per germline, CDR1 LGHNA and CDR2 YSLEER. The CDR3 sequence is CSSSPLGLAGGKQFF. In DNA form, the CDR3 reads TGCTCCAGCAGCCCCCTCGGGCTAGCGGGAGGGAAGCAGTTCTTC.

The chain has TRBV5-1 and TRBJ1-5; TRBD1 matches 9 bases. Germline CDR1 and CDR2: SGHRS and YFSETQ. The V segment lost 0 bases and the J segment 0 bases; nucleotides outside the gene matches: 4. The CDR3 has 17 amino acids. CDR3 amino acids: CASSLGQGDYSNQPQHF. The CDR3 nucleotides are TGCGCCAGCAGCTTGGGACAGGGGGACTATAGCAATCAGCCCCAGCATTTT.

This rearrangement joins TRBV14 to TRBJ1-1; the D is unclear. The germline V gene encodes CDR1 SGHDN and CDR2 FVKESK. Trimming cost V 6 bases and J 3 bases, with 17 bases left between them. The CDR3 consists of 15 residues. The CDR3 DNA sequence: TGTGCCAGCAGTACGGGCCCCTACTGGGACACTGAAGCTTTCTTT. Its translation is CASSTGPYWDTEAFF.

This clonotype occurred a few times. The chain joins TRBV28 to TRBJ2-3; possibly TRBD2 for D (6 bases). Between the trimmed V and J ends, which lost 5 bases and 1 base, there was a span of 16 bases. In germline, CDR1 is MDHEN, CDR2 SYDVKM. The length of the CDR3 is 16 residues. CDR3 amino acids: CASSLPTRAGTDTQYF. CDR3 nucleotide sequence: TGTGCCAGCAGTCTCCCGACTAGGGCGGGCACAGATACGCAGTATTTT.

This chain links TRBV18 with TRBJ2-3; D remains unclear. The germline V gene has CDR1 KGHSH and CDR2 LQKENI. This CDR3 region has 13 residues. Deletions cut 3 bases from V and 5 bases from J, with 9 bases between. CDR3 sequence (DNA): TGTGCCAGCTCACCGAGGCTAGGAGATACGCAGTATTTT. Protein: CASSPRLGDTQYF.

CDR3 residues: CASSLRVSTDTQYF. CDR3 in DNA: TGTGCCAGCAGCTTGCGGGTTAGCACAGATACGCAGTATTTT. This chain joins TRBV3-1 and TRBJ2-3; tentative D call: TRBD2 (5 bases). The ends were cut back, 5 bases at V and 0 bases at J, with 9 bases in the middle. Germline loops: CDR1 LGHDT, CDR2 YNNKEL (reference sequence). The CDR3 consists of 14 residues.

V gene TRBV6-6 combines with J gene TRBJ2-7, with D tentatively TRBD2 (5 bases). V was pared by 5 bases and J by 6 bases, with 20 bases between. The CDR3 sequence is 15 residues long. Germline V gene sequence: CDR1 MNHNY, CDR2 SVGAGI (reference sequence). CDR3 sequence: CASSPPRSGSGEQYF. The CDR3 DNA sequence: TGTGCCAGCAGTCCACCGCGGAGTGGGAGCGGCGAGCAGTACTTC.

This chain uses TRBV7-2 with TRBJ1-5, with unresolved D. Germline V gives CDR1 SGHTA, CDR2 FQGNSA. V lost 5 bases and J lost 4, with 6 bases in between. The CDR3 runs 12 residues. CDR3 residues: CASSANNQPQHF. CDR3 DNA: TGTGCCAGCAGCGCAAATAATCAGCCCCAGCATTTT.